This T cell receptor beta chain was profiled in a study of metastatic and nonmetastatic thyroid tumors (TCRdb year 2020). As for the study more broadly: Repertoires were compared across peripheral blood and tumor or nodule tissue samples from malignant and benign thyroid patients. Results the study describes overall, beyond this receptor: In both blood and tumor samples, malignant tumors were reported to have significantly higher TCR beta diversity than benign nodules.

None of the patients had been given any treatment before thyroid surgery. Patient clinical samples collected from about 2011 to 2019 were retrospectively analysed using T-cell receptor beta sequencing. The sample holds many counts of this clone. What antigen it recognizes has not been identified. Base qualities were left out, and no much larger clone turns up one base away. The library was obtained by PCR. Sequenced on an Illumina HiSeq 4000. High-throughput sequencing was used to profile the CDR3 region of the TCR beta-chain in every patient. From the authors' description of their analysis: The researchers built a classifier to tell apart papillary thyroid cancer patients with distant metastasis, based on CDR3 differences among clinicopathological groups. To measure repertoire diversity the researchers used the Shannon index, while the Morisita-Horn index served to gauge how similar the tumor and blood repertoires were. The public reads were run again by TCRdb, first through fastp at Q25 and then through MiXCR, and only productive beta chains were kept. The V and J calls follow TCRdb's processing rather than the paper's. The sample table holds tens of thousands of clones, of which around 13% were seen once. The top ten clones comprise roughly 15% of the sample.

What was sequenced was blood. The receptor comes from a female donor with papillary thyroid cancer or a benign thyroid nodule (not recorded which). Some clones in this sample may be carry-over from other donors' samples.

In nucleotides, the sequence is TGTGCCAGCAGCTTACTAGCGGGAGGCCACAATGAGCAGTTCTTC. Its protein reads: CASSLLAGGHNEQFF. The chain couples TRBV7-9 to TRBJ2-1; 11 central bases correspond to TRBD2. CDR1 is given as SEHNR and CDR2 as FQNEAQ, both from the germline V gene (reference sequence). The CDR3 runs 15 amino acids, cysteine and phenylalanine included. Kept here is only the CDR3 DNA, which spans 45 bases and is read in frame from base 1. The germline V and J ends show losses of 2 bases and 5 bases respectively, and no gene match explains 2 bases of the junction.